The clone carrying this T cell receptor beta chain appeared a few times. Its antigen is not known. With 60 Vbeta and 13 Jbeta primers, the PCR was carried out. Per the original methods: Counted up in a later analysis, unique TCR beta chains came to around 80 million, with roughly 11 million shared. The table came from immunoSEQ multiplex PCR; TCRdb's copy has only in-frame clones and leaves some out. V, J and clone size are those of that table, while D and trimming were read from the DNA. This sample carries 130,000 to 150,000 clones, more than 70% of them seen once, and the ten largest clones take around 1.7%. This record belongs to a study of cytomegalovirus exposure and HLA in healthy donors. Whole-study results and caveats: Reportedly, HLA-A and HLA-B alleles of most subjects were accurately predicted from TCR beta. For most TCR beta V segments, an earlier analysis put the productive rate at about 87% or about 30% of the time. Later analysis suggested links between common viral pathogens and several top significant clusters.

V shed 4 bases and J shed 4 bases, with 14 bases lying between them. Germline-derived CDR1 and CDR2 are MNHEY and SMNVEV (reference sequence). The CDR3 has 14 amino acids. The sequence came from a woman aged 40 to 49 in good health and CMV-seronegative. Sequenced sample: PBMCs. The chain uses TRBV27 and TRBJ2-7; D uncertain. CDR3 loop: CASSSKSVRYEQYF. CDR3 DNA sequence: TGTGCCAGCAGTTCGAAATCGGTACGGTACGAGCAGTACTTC.